A single sample gave rise to the 30 T cell receptor beta chains below, sequenced in a study of CD4+ T cells in melanoma. Clones were sequenced by immunoSEQ multiplex PCR, and TCRdb holds only the in-frame ones, with some missing. The sample includes 10,000 to 13,000 clones, roughly three fifths of them seen just once. Sequenced input: cells from a culture (not recorded whether cultured in vitro). The source of these receptors is a human donor with melanoma.

This rearrangement joins TRBV2 to TRBJ1-6; D unresolved. Trimming took off 7 bases at V and 0 bases at J, with 10 bases between the two ends. Germline loops: CDR1 SNHLY, CDR2 FYNNEI. This CDR3 is 15 amino acids long. The CDR3 spells CASNGGSSYNSPLHF. Written as DNA, the CDR3 is TGTGCCAGCAACGGAGGGAGCTCCTATAATTCACCCCTCCACTTT.

This clone showed up just a few times. The sample carries other DNA sequences with the same CDR3. This chain joins TRBV6-1 and TRBJ1-6; D remains ambiguous. Trimming removed 1 base from V and 7 bases from J, with 5 bases in between. This CDR3 region has 13 residues. Germline V gene lookup returns CDR1 MNHNS and CDR2 SASEGT. CDR3 residues: CASSEEGNSPLHF. As DNA, the CDR3 is TGTGCCAGCAGTGAAGAAGGGAATTCACCCCTCCACTTT.

This clone appeared a few times. The chain is built from TRBV6-1 and TRBJ1-2; no clear D. V was shortened by 3 bases and J by 8 bases, with 10 bases between the two germline ends. CDR1 is MNHNS, CDR2 SASEGT, per germline. The CDR3 runs to 12 residues. The CDR3 DNA follows: TGTGCCAGCAGTGATTTTTTGTTAGGCTACACCTTC. Translating it yields CASSDFLLGYTF.

The J gene is TRBJ2-1, the V gene TRBV5-1, with 9 bases lining up with TRBD2. Unmatched junction bases numbered 4, after V lost 0 bases and J lost 6 bases. Germline-derived CDR1 and CDR2 are SGHRS and YFSETQ. The CDR3 covers 15 residues. Written as DNA, the CDR3 is TGCGCCAGCAGCTTGGCAGCGGGGGGACTCAATGAGCAGTTCTTC. Residues: CASSLAAGGLNEQFF. The full variable domain, rest sourced from reference TRBV5-1 and TRBJ2-1, is KAGVTQTPRYLIKTRGQQVTLSCSPISGHRSVSWYQQTPGQGLQFLFEYFSETQRNKGNFPGRFSGRQFSNSRSEMNVSTLELGDSALYLCASSLAAGGLNEQFFGPGTRLTVL.

The V gene is TRBV2, the J gene TRBJ1-4, with D perhaps TRBD1 (5 bases). The germline gives CDR1 SNHLY, CDR2 FYNNEI. The V gene lost 6 bases and the J gene lost 8 bases, with 16 bases spanning the gap. This CDR3 contains 14 residues. CDR3 bases: TGTGCCAGCAGAAGGACGGGGAAGGGGGAAAAACTGTTTTTT. Translating it yields CASRRTGKGEKLFF.

The chain employs TRBV5-1 and TRBJ2-5; a possible D gene is TRBD2 (6 bases). The CDR3 extends over 17 amino acids. Germline CDR1 SGHRS, CDR2 YFSETQ. V dropped 3 bases and J dropped 5 bases, with 23 bases sitting between them. In nucleotides, the CDR3 is TGCGCCAGCAGCTCGGCCCCCGGAGGGGCGGGGCAGGAGACCCAGTACTTC. Its translation: CASSSAPGGAGQETQYF.

The rearrangement uses TRBV18 and TRBJ2-1; the match to TRBD2 covers 16 bases. The CDR3 is 15 residues long. The germline V gene has CDR1 KGHSH and CDR2 LQKENI. V gave up 6 bases and J gave up 9 bases; unmatched junction bases: 5. CDR3 amino acids: CASSPGLAGGSEQFF. The CDR3 DNA sequence: TGTGCCAGCTCCCCGGGACTAGCGGGGGGGAGTGAGCAGTTCTTC.

The rearrangement joins TRBV5-1 to TRBJ2-3, with D perhaps TRBD1 (6 bases). The germline gives CDR1 SGHRS, CDR2 YFSETQ. V was trimmed by 4 bases and J by 2 bases, leaving 14 bases between them. The CDR3 covers 15 residues. In DNA, the CDR3 is TGCGCCAGCAGCACCAGGGGCTTGTTCACAGATACGCAGTATTTT. Translated, it gives CASSTRGLFTDTQYF.

The genes are TRBV5-1 and TRBJ1-1; D is undetermined. The V end lost 3 bases, the J end lost 1 base, and 16 bases lay between the germline ends. Germline CDR1 is SGHRS and CDR2 is YFSETQ. The CDR3 covers 16 residues. The CDR3 DNA reads TGCGCCAGCAGCTCGACCAGAGCCATTGGGAACACTGAAGCTTTCTTT. This sequence encodes CASSSTRAIGNTEAFF.

The chain has TRBV9 and TRBJ1-1, with D tentatively TRBD1 (6 bases). This CDR3 contains 14 residues. The ends were cut back, 2 bases at V and 0 bases at J, with 8 bases in the middle. Germline V CDR1 and CDR2: SGDLS, YYNGEE. CDR3 protein: CASSVGQMNTEAFF. DNA of the CDR3: TGTGCCAGCAGCGTCGGACAGATGAACACTGAAGCTTTCTTT.

This chain joins TRBV19 and TRBJ1-2; D is unresolved. Per the germline V gene, CDR1 is LNHDA and CDR2 is SQIVND (reference sequence). V dropped 1 base and J dropped 3 bases, with 6 bases sitting between them. This CDR3 has 13 residues. In DNA, the CDR3 is TGTGCCAGTAGTATAGGGACGGACTATGGCTACACCTTC. This gives the protein CASSIGTDYGYTF.

The CDR3 protein is CASSVSHSGANVLTF. CDR3 bases: TGTGCCAGCAGTGTATCCCACTCTGGGGCCAACGTCCTGACTTTC. The chain recombines TRBV16 with TRBJ2-6; D is unclear. CDR3 size: 15 residues. CDR1 and CDR2 (germline): KGHSY, FQNENV. Deletions cut 6 bases from V and 0 bases from J, with 9 bases between. The full variable domain, in which reference TRBV16 and TRBJ2-6 provide the parts outside the CDR3, is GEEVAQTPKHLVRGEGQKAKLYCAPIKGHSYVFWYQQVLKNEFKFLISFQNENVFDETGMPKERFSAKCLPNSPCSLEIQATKLEDSAVYFCASSVSHSGANVLTFGAGSRLTVL.

This chain connects TRBV6-5 to TRBJ1-1; D gene ambiguous. The CDR3 spans 15 residues. The germline V and J ends were trimmed by 10 bases and 5 bases, with 23 bases remaining between them. The germline V gene has CDR1 MNHEY and CDR2 SVGAGI. CDR3 residues: CATSISGHGRTEAFF. CDR3 bases: TGTGCCACCTCCATCTCTGGCCACGGACGGACTGAAGCTTTCTTT.

The DNA of the CDR3 is TGTGCCAGCAGCTTAGCCTCTGGTCGGGGCCCCCTCCACTTT. Amino acids: CASSLASGRGPLHF. The chain links TRBV7-9 to TRBJ1-6; D possibly corresponds to TRBD1 (5 bases). Germline assignment: CDR1 SEHNR and CDR2 FQNEAQ (reference sequence). CDR3 size: 14 residues. V was cut by 0 bases and J by 13 bases, with 13 bases left in between.

The gene calls are TRBV6-1 and TRBJ1-5; TRBD1 agrees at 10 bases. The CDR3 extends over 14 amino acids. V dropped 8 bases and J dropped 7; count of bases not matched to a gene: 8. Germline CDR1 MNHNS, CDR2 SASEGT. In DNA form, the CDR3 reads TGTGCCAGCCGCGGGACAGGGGCGAGGCAGCCCCAGCATTTT. This sequence encodes CASRGTGARQPQHF.

This clone came up a few times. V is TRBV19 and J is TRBJ1-1; no clear D gene. Trimming left V 3 bases short and J 1 base short, with 9 bases between. The CDR3 totals 14 residues. Per germline, CDR1 LNHDA and CDR2 SQIVND (reference sequence). The CDR3 is CASSIGLTNTEAFF. CDR3 bases: TGTGCCAGTAGTATCGGACTCACGAACACTGAAGCTTTCTTT.

The chain carries TRBV18 and TRBJ2-5; D remains unclear. This CDR3 has 13 amino acids. In germline, CDR1 is KGHSH, CDR2 LQKENI. V was clipped by 1 base and J by 4 bases, with 7 bases between them. Written as DNA, the CDR3 is TGTGCCAGCTCACCACGGCTAACAGAGACCCAGTACTTC. Translation gives CASSPRLTETQYF.

The CDR3 spells CASSLVPLYEQYF. The CDR3 DNA follows: TGTGCCAGCAGCTTAGTACCCCTTTACGAGCAGTACTTC. This sequence joins TRBV11-2 and TRBJ2-7; D is uncertain. From germline, CDR1 is SGHAT and CDR2 FQNNGV. This CDR3 region has 13 residues. V was shortened by 1 base and J by 4 bases, with 8 bases between the two germline ends.

The chain couples TRBV18 to TRBJ2-3; 8 bases agree with TRBD2. This CDR3 region has 16 residues. The V segment lost 3 bases and the J segment 1 base; nucleotides outside the gene matches: 6. The V gene's germline CDR1 is KGHSH and CDR2 LQKENI. In DNA form, the CDR3 reads TGTGCCAGCTCACCCGGACTAGCATCGCGCACAGATACGCAGTATTTT. The encoded protein is CASSPGLASRTDTQYF.

This rearrangement joins TRBV6-6 to TRBJ1-5, with no clear D. V shed 2 bases and J shed 6 bases, with 11 bases lying between them. In germline, CDR1 is MNHNY, CDR2 SVGAGI (reference sequence). The CDR3 runs to 14 residues. CDR3 sequence reads: CASSYPRVGQPQHF. The CDR3 nucleotides are TGTGCCAGCAGTTACCCGAGAGTAGGTCAGCCCCAGCATTTT.

V is TRBV4-1 and J is TRBJ1-1; perhaps TRBD1 as D (5 bases). Trimming removed 3 bases at V and 1 base at J, with 18 bases between. The CDR3 loop spans 17 amino acids. CDR1 and CDR2 from the germline V gene are MGHRA and YSYEKL. As DNA, the CDR3 is TGCGCCAGCAGCCAGATTTCAAGGGGACGGAAGAACACTGAAGCTTTCTTT. Translation: CASSQISRGRKNTEAFF.

This clone has a handful of counts. In DNA form, the CDR3 reads TGTGCCAGCAGCTTAAAGGACAGCAATCAGCCCCAGCATTTT. This codes for CASSLKDSNQPQHF. This chain links TRBV7-9 with TRBJ1-5; D not certain. V lost 2 bases, J lost 1 base, and 6 bases lay in between. CDR3 length: 14 residues. Per germline, CDR1 SEHNR and CDR2 FQNEAQ (reference sequence).

The chain carries TRBV20-1 and TRBJ2-5; TRBD2 matches 7 bases. Germline CDR1 DFQATT, CDR2 SNEGSKA (reference sequence). This CDR3 has 11 residues. Unmatched junction bases numbered 7, after V lost 5 bases and J lost 10 bases. CDR3 residues: CSASGTTRQYF. The CDR3 DNA follows: TGCAGTGCTTCCGGGACTACCCGCCAGTACTTC.

This clone was detected a few times. CDR3 in amino acids: CASSQESWGFRASYEQYF. DNA for the CDR3: TGTGCCAGCAGCCAAGAGTCGTGGGGGTTCCGGGCCTCCTACGAGCAGTACTTC. The chain has TRBV4-2 and TRBJ2-7, with D possibly being TRBD1 or TRBD2 (5 bases each). V was clipped by 0 bases and J by 0 bases, with 18 bases between them. Germline CDR1 LGHNA, CDR2 YNFKEQ. The CDR3 runs 18 residues.

V gene TRBV5-5 combines with J gene TRBJ1-1; perhaps TRBD1 as D (6 bases). Germline V gene lookup returns CDR1 SGHKS and CDR2 YYEKEE (reference sequence). The CDR3 is made up of 12 amino acids. V lost 4 bases and J lost 6, with 10 bases in between. The CDR3 region is CASSRGLPEAFF. Written as DNA, the CDR3 is TGTGCCAGCAGCCGGGGGCTTCCTGAAGCTTTCTTT.

DNA for the CDR3: TGTGCCAGCAGACGCGGGAGCCCTGGGGCCAACGTCCTGACTTTC. Its translation is CASRRGSPGANVLTF. V usage is TRBV6-5 and J usage is TRBJ2-6, with 7 nucleotides matching TRBD2. Germline CDR1 reads MNHEY; CDR2 reads SVGAGI. With 6 bases clipped from V and 2 bases from J, the junction kept 4 bases outside the gene matches. CDR3 length equals 15 residues.

This clone was picked up a small number of times. The chain couples TRBV2 to TRBJ1-5; a possible D gene is TRBD1 (5 bases). The V and J ends lost 6 bases and 2 bases respectively, with 17 bases between them. CDR3 length: 16 amino acids. CDR1 SNHLY and CDR2 FYNNEI come from the germline V gene. The CDR3 DNA reads as TGTGCCAGCAGGCCTCCCGCCAGGGCGGGCAATCAGCCCCAGCATTTT. Translated: CASRPPARAGNQPQHF.

The chain joins TRBV4-1 to TRBJ1-1; D gene ambiguous. This CDR3 has 13 amino acids. Looked up from germline, CDR1 is MGHRA and CDR2 is YSYEKL. Trimming removed 3 bases at V and 1 base at J, with 6 bases between. As DNA, the CDR3 is TGCGCCAGCAGCCACCCTAGGAACACTGAAGCTTTCTTT. Translation: CASSHPRNTEAFF.

This clone was detected once. This chain links TRBV10-3 with TRBJ1-1, with D possibly matching TRBD1 (5 bases). Germline assignment: CDR1 ENHRY and CDR2 SYGVKD. The CDR3 runs 13 residues. The germline V and J ends were trimmed by 4 bases and 0 bases, with 6 bases remaining between them. CDR3 residues: CAISGQLNTEAFF. DNA of the CDR3: TGTGCCATCAGTGGACAGTTGAACACTGAAGCTTTCTTT.

V and J are TRBV5-1 and TRBJ2-5; D remains ambiguous. CDR3 length: 13 residues. Germline values: CDR1 SGHRS, CDR2 YFSETQ. The ends were cut back, 0 bases at V and 2 bases at J, with 5 bases in the middle. CDR3 DNA sequence: TGCGCCAGCAGCTTGGGCCAGCAAGAGACCCAGTACTTC. Protein product: CASSLGQQETQYF.